This T cell receptor (beta chain) was captured by sequencing in a study of early T cells in non-severe SARS-CoV-2 infection. At the level of the study: The input, bulk RNA from unsorted whole blood, was sequenced, and chains were unpaired. Notes on the study in general: A preference for anti-spike CD8 responses marked VDJdb matching, which missed private and CD4 specificities.

Trimming stripped 6 bases from V and 6 bases from J, with 11 bases between. The CDR3 contains 13 residues. CDR1 is ENHRY, CDR2 SYGVKD, per germline. Separate cDNA molecules each had unique molecular identifiers attached to them. TCRdb re-called the 5' RACE reads through MiXCR, storing one row per CDR3 protein. Of about 56,000 distinct CDR3 sequences listed, about 10% are singletons. This clonotype was seen only a few times. Its antigen is undetermined. This TCR was sampled from an adult who was a healthcare worker with PCR-confirmed SARS-CoV-2 infection or an uninfected control (not recorded which). Source material: whole blood. This chain joins TRBV10-3 and TRBJ2-2; D not certain. The CDR3 is CAISPDSAGELFF. The CDR3 nucleotides are TGTGCCATCAGCCCGGATTCGGCCGGGGAGCTGTTTTTT.